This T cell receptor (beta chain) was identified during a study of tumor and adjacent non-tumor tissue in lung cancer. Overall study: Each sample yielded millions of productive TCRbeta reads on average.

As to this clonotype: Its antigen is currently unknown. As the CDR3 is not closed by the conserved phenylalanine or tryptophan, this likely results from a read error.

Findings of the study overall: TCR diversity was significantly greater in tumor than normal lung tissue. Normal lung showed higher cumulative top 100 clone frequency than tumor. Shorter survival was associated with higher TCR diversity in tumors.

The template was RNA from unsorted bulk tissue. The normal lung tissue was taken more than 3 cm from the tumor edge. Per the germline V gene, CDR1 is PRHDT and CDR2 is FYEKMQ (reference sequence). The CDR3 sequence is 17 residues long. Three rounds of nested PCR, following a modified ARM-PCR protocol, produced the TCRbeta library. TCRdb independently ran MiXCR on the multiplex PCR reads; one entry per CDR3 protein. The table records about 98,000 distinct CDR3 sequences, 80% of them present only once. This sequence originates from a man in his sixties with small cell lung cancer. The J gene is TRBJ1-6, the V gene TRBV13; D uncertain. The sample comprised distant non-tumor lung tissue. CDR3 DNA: TGTACCAACAGCCAAAACGACGGAAGCTCCTATAATTCACCCCTCCACTTA. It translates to CTNSQNDGSSYNSPLHL.